This note documents a single T cell receptor (beta chain) sequence. This sample is drawn from a study of technical replicates of blood from several donors. The germline CDR1 and CDR2 sequences are SEHNR and FQNEAQ (reference sequence). The CDR3 runs 19 residues. V was cut by 5 bases and J by 2 bases, with 22 bases left in between. Assay: immunoSEQ multiplex PCR; the TCRdb copy retains only in-frame clones and omits some. The data contain around 83,000 clones, approximately 95% of them singletons. Sequencing used T cells isolated from PBMCs. The V gene is TRBV7-9, the J gene TRBJ2-6; D perhaps matches TRBD1 (7 bases). The TCR originated in a human donor in good health. The CDR3 nucleotides read TGTGCCAGCAGCCACCCTTCGGGGTCAGGGGGGACTGGGGCCAACGTCCTGACTTTC. Residues: CASSHPSGSGGTGANVLTF.